Here is one T cell receptor beta chain with its context. Its antigen is still unknown. This sample is part of a study of cytomegalovirus exposure and HLA in healthy donors. Study observations and caveats: Confirmation was obtained in vitro that a few CMV-associated chains are specific for CMV antigens. As was reported, the HLA-A and HLA-B alleles of most subjects were accurately predicted from TCR beta sequences. Being indistinguishable, some V segments were excluded, TRBV6-2 and TRBV6-3 among them. Certain sequence variants were highly shared and formed a cluster, and this cluster was likely a sequencing artifact.

The V end was cut by 0 bases, the J end by 1 base, with 9 bases between. The germline gives CDR1 GTSNPN, CDR2 SVGIG (reference sequence). The length of the CDR3 is 14 residues. It was with 60 Vbeta and 13 Jbeta primers that the PCR ran. Measured with immunoSEQ multiplex PCR; TCRdb has only the in-frame clones, and not every one. The data hold 110,000 to 150,000 clones, with about 80% observed a single time. This receptor was identified in a woman between 40 and 50 years old in good health and CMV-seronegative. Sequenced input: PBMCs. The rearrangement joins TRBV30 to TRBJ2-5; D not certain. The CDR3 sequence is CAWSVPRSQETQYF. The CDR3 DNA reads TGTGCCTGGAGTGTACCCAGGTCCCAAGAGACCCAGTACTTC.